This section outlines one T cell receptor beta chain sequence together with its context. Its antigen is unidentified. This entry belongs to a study of post-analysis software for immune sequencing data. Study summary: Several disease courses (relapsing-remitting, secondary progressive and progressive-relapsing) of multiple sclerosis were included.

Libraries were made from TCR beta cDNA, and they carried unique molecular identifiers. Researchers reported 400,000 to 550,000 cDNA molecules coming from roughly 0.93 to 9.6 million T cells. TCRdb fed the PCR reads into MiXCR, producing one record per CDR3 protein. The sample carries about 540,000 distinct CDR3 sequences, 34% recorded once. Whole-study results and caveats: By F measure, strong co-clustering occurred among samples prepared in the same batch. The five TRBV segments detected at higher frequency in patients than in controls included TRBV5-6, TRBV5-1 and TRBV20-1. Those with multiple sclerosis, the patient group, showed significantly lower normalized Chao1 diversity than controls.

Germline-derived CDR1 and CDR2 are LGHNA and YNFKEQ. Trimming shortened V by 0 bases and J by 1 base, and 13 bases separated the two germline ends. CDR3 length equals 18 residues. The sequenced sample was blood. This clonotype was obtained from a girl between 2 and 17 years old with multiple sclerosis. V gene TRBV4-2 combines with J gene TRBJ2-6; no firm D call. The CDR3 coding sequence is TGTGCCAGCAGCCAAGATACGGCATCGATTTCTGGGGCCAACGTCCTGACTTTC. This codes for CASSQDTASISGANVLTF.